A selection of T cell receptor beta chains follows, all from one sample in a study of blood T cells in healthy people across ages. TCRdb ran MiXCR on the 5' RACE reads and lists one entry per CDR3 protein. This sample has 1.2 million to 1.5 million distinct CDR3 sequences, with roughly 64% found just once. The sample was blood. The receptors come from a man aged 18-30 years in good health. Both conserved end residues are part of each CDR3. D genes are given only for firm matches. Expanded clones are given a class, and other clones once, few, many or no size at all.

size	D	V	J	CDR3	DNA
NA	TRBD1	TRBV11-2	TRBJ1-1	CASSWTGDGTEAFF	TGTGCCAGCAGCTGGACAGGAGATGGCACTGAAGCTTTCTTT
NA	NA	TRBV6-1	TRBJ1-2	CAILYGYTF	TGTGCCATCCTCTATGGCTACACCTTC
NA	NA	TRBV13	TRBJ2-2	CASSLDGEGGPRKLFF	TGTGCCAGCAGCTTAGATGGTGAAGGTGGACCGCGGAAGCTGTTTTTT
NA	TRBD2	TRBV4-1	TRBJ2-3	CASSPGEILAGSTDTQYF	TGCGCCAGCAGCCCTGGGGAGATTCTAGCGGGGAGCACAGATACGCAGTATTTT
few	NA	TRBV4-1	TRBJ2-7	CASSRSGAYEQYF	TGTGCCAGCAGCCGCTCCGGGGCCTACGAGCAGTACTTC
NA	TRBD1	TRBV4-2	TRBJ2-1	CASSLRTGMNEQFF	TGTGCCAGCAGCCTGAGGACAGGGATGAATGAGCAGTTCTTC
NA	TRBD2	TRBV7-2	TRBJ2-7	CASSSLAGVYNEQYF	TGTGCCAGCAGCTCACTAGCGGGAGTTTACAATGAGCAGTACTTC
NA	NA	TRBV4-1	TRBJ2-5	CASSLSRRTQETQYF	TGCGCCAGCAGCTTGTCCCGACGGACTCAAGAGACCCAGTACTTC
few	TRBD2	TRBV4-1	TRBJ2-1	CASSQTLAGGSDEQFF	TGCGCCAGCAGTCAAACGCTAGCGGGAGGTTCTGATGAGCAGTTCTTC
few	NA	TRBV5-1	TRBJ2-1	CASSLGPRANEQFF	TGCGCCAGCAGCTTGGGTCCTAGGGCAAATGAGCAGTTCTTC
NA	NA	TRBV10-3	TRBJ1-6	CAISESTNSPLHF	TGTGCCATCAGTGAGAGTACTAATTCACCCCTCCACTTT
NA	NA	TRBV6-5	TRBJ1-1	CASSYVDSTEAFF	TGTGCCAGCAGTTACGTAGATAGCACTGAAGCTTTCTTT
NA	NA	TRBV6-5	TRBJ2-1	CASSYSAGTYNEQFF	TGTGCCAGCAGTTACTCCGCAGGAACCTACAATGAGCAGTTCTTC
NA	TRBD1	TRBV4-2	TRBJ1-1	CASSQEQGTLNTEAFF	TGTGCCAGCAGCCAAGAACAGGGGACTTTGAACACTGAAGCTTTCTTT
NA	NA	TRBV4-1	TRBJ1-2	CASSQPSGTPYGYTF	TGCGCCAGCAGCCAACCCTCCGGGACACCTTATGGCTACACCTTC
NA	TRBD2	TRBV7-6	TRBJ2-1	CASSLEALAGLSSYNEQFF	TGTGCCAGCAGCTTAGAGGCACTAGCGGGGTTAAGCTCCTACAATGAGCAGTTCTTC
NA	NA	TRBV5-1	TRBJ2-5	CASSLAGIPQETQYF	TGCGCCAGCAGCTTGGCCGGCATACCCCAAGAGACCCAGTACTTC
NA	NA	TRBV3-1	TRBJ2-1	CASSHLLRTAYNEQFF	TGTGCCAGCAGCCATCTTCTTCGGACAGCTTACAATGAGCAGTTCTTC
NA	NA	TRBV29-1	TRBJ2-1	CSVEAGGTFYGQFF	TGCAGCGTTGAAGCGGGCGGGACTTTCTACGGGCAGTTCTTC
few	NA	TRBV12-3/TRBV12-4	TRBJ2-3	CASSFSRQSTDTQYF	TGTGCCAGCAGTTTTAGCCGGCAGAGCACAGATACGCAGTATTTT
NA	NA	TRBV29-1	TRBJ2-1	CSVEDLAGGALCNEQFF	TGCAGCGTTGAAGACCTTGCCGGCGGGGCGCTCTGCAATGAGCAGTTCTTC
NA	NA	TRBV29-1	TRBJ2-1	CSVEGSASSYNEQFF	TGCAGCGTTGAAGGGAGTGCCAGCTCCTACAATGAGCAGTTCTTC
NA	TRBD2	TRBV5-1	TRBJ2-3	CASTPFGVQSGGAKDAQYF	TGCGCCAGCACACCCTTTGGCGTTCAGAGCGGGGGGGCAAAAGATGCGCAGTATTTT
NA	NA	TRBV6-2/TRBV6-3	TRBJ2-7	CASSSIGPRALAYEQYF	TGTGCCAGCAGTTCAATCGGCCCTCGGGCTCTAGCCTACGAGCAGTACTTC
few	TRBD2	TRBV20-1	TRBJ2-7	CSARISASGFYEQYF	TGCAGTGCTAGGATCTCGGCTAGCGGGTTTTACGAGCAGTACTTC
few	TRBD1	TRBV7-2	TRBJ1-2	CASRTDRVNYGYTF	TGTGCCAGCAGAACAGACAGGGTCAACTATGGCTACACCTTC